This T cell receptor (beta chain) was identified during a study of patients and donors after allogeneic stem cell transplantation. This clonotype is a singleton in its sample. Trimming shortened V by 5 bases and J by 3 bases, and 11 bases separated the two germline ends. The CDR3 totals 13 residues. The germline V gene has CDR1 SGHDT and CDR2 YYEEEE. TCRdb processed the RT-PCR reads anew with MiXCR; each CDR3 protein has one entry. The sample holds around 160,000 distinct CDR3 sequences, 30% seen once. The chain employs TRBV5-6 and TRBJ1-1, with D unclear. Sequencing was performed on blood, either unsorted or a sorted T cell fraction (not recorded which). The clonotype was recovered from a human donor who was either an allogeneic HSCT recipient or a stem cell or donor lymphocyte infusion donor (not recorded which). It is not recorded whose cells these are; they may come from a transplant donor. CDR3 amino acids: CASRLAFHTEAFF. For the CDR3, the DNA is TGTGCCAGCAGGCTGGCTTTTCACACTGAAGCTTTCTTT.